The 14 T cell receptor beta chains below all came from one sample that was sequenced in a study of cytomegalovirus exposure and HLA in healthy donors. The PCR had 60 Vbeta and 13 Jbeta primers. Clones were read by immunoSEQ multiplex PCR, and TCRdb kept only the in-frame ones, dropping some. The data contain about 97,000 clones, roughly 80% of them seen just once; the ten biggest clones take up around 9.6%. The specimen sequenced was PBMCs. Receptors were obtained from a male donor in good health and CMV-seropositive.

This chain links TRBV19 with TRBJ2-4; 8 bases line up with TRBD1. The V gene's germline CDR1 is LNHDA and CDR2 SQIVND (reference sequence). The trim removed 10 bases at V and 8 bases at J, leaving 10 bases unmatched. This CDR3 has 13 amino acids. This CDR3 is CATLGQGRHIQYF. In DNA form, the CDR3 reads TGTGCCACCCTCGGACAGGGTAGGCACATTCAGTACTTC.

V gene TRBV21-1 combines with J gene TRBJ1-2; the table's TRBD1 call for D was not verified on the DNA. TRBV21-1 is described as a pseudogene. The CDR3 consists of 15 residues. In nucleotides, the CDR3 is TGTGCCAGCAGCAAAGATGGACAGGGGAGTTATGGCTACACCTTC. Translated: CASSKDGQGSYGYTF.

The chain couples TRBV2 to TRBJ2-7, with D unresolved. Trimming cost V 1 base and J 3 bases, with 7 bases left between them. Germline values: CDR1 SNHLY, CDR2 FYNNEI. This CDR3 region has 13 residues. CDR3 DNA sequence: TGTGCCAGCAGTGAAGGGTTTAGCTACGAGCAGTACTTC. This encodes CASSEGFSYEQYF. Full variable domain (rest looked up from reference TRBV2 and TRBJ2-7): EPEVTQTPSHQVTQMGQEVILRCVPISNHLYFYWYRQILGQKVEFLVSFYNNEISEKSEIFDDQFSVERPDGSNFTLKIRSTKLEDSAMYFCASSEGFSYEQYFGPGTRLTVT.

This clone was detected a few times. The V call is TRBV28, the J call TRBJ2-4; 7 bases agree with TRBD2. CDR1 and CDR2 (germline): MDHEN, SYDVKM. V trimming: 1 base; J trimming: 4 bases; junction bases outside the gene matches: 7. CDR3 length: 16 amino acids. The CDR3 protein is CASSLSLGGIKNIQYF. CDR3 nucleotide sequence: TGTGCCAGCAGTTTATCGCTGGGGGGGATAAAAAACATTCAGTACTTC.

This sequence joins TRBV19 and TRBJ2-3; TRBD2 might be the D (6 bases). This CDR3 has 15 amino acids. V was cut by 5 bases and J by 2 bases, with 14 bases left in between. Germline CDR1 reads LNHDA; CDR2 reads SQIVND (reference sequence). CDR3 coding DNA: TGTGCCAGTAGTTTTATCTCGGGAGTCACAGATACGCAGTATTTT. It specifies CASSFISGVTDTQYF.

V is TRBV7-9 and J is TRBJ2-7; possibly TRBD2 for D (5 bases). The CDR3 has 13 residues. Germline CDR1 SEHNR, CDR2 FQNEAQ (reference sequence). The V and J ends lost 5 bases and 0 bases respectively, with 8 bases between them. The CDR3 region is CASSDYNSYEQYF. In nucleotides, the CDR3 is TGTGCCAGCAGCGACTATAACTCCTACGAGCAGTACTTC.

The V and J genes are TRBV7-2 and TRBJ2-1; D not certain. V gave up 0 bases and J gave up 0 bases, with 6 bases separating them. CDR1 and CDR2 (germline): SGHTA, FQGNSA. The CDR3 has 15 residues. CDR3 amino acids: CASSLALVSYNEQFF. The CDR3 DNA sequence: TGTGCCAGCAGCTTAGCTCTAGTCTCCTACAATGAGCAGTTCTTC.

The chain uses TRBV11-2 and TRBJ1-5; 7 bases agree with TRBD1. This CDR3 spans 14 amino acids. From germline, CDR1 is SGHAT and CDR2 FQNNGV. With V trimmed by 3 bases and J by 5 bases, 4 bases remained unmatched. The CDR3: CASSLTGNDQPQHF. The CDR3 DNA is TGTGCCAGCAGCTTGACAGGGAATGATCAGCCCCAGCATTTT.

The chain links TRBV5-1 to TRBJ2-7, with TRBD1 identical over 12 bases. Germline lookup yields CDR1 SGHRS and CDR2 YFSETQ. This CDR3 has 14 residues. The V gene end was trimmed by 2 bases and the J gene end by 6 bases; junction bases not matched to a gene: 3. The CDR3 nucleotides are TGCGCCAGCAGCTTCGGGACAGGGGGCCTCGAGCAGTACTTC. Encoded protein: CASSFGTGGLEQYF.

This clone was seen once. CDR3 DNA sequence: TGTGCCAGCAGTTCTTACTCAGGGGTCAATGAGCAGTTCTTC. It codes for CASSSYSGVNEQFF. The gene calls are TRBV7-2 and TRBJ2-1; the D gene is possibly TRBD1 (6 bases). The germline V and J ends were trimmed by 6 bases and 6 bases, with 15 bases remaining between them. The length of the CDR3 is 14 residues. The V gene's germline CDR1 is SGHTA and CDR2 FQGNSA.

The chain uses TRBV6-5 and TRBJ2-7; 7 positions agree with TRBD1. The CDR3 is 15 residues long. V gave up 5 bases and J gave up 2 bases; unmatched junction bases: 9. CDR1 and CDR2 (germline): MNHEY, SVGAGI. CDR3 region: CASSRNPDRTYEQYF. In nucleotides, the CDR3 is TGTGCCAGCAGTAGGAACCCGGACAGGACCTACGAGCAGTACTTC.

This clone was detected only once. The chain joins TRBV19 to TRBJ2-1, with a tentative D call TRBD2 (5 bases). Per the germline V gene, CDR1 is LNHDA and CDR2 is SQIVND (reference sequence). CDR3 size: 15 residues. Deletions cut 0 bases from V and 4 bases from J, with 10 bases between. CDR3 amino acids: CASSIDGRRYNEQFF. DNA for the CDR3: TGTGCCAGTAGTATAGATGGCCGGAGGTACAATGAGCAGTTCTTC.

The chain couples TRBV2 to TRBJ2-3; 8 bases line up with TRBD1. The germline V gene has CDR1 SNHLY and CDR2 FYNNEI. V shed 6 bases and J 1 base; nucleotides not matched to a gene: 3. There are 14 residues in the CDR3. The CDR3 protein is CASSPGQGTDTQYF. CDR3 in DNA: TGTGCCAGCAGCCCGGGACAGGGCACAGATACGCAGTATTTT.

The CDR3 sequence is CASSEGVTGAKETQYF. Written as DNA, the CDR3 is TGTGCCAGCAGTGAAGGGGTGACAGGAGCCAAAGAGACCCAGTACTTC. This sequence joins TRBV2 and TRBJ2-5; tentative D call: TRBD1 (6 bases). CDR3 length: 16 residues. With 1 base removed from V and 3 bases from J, the gap between germline ends came to 15 bases. Germline CDR1 is SNHLY and CDR2 is FYNNEI.